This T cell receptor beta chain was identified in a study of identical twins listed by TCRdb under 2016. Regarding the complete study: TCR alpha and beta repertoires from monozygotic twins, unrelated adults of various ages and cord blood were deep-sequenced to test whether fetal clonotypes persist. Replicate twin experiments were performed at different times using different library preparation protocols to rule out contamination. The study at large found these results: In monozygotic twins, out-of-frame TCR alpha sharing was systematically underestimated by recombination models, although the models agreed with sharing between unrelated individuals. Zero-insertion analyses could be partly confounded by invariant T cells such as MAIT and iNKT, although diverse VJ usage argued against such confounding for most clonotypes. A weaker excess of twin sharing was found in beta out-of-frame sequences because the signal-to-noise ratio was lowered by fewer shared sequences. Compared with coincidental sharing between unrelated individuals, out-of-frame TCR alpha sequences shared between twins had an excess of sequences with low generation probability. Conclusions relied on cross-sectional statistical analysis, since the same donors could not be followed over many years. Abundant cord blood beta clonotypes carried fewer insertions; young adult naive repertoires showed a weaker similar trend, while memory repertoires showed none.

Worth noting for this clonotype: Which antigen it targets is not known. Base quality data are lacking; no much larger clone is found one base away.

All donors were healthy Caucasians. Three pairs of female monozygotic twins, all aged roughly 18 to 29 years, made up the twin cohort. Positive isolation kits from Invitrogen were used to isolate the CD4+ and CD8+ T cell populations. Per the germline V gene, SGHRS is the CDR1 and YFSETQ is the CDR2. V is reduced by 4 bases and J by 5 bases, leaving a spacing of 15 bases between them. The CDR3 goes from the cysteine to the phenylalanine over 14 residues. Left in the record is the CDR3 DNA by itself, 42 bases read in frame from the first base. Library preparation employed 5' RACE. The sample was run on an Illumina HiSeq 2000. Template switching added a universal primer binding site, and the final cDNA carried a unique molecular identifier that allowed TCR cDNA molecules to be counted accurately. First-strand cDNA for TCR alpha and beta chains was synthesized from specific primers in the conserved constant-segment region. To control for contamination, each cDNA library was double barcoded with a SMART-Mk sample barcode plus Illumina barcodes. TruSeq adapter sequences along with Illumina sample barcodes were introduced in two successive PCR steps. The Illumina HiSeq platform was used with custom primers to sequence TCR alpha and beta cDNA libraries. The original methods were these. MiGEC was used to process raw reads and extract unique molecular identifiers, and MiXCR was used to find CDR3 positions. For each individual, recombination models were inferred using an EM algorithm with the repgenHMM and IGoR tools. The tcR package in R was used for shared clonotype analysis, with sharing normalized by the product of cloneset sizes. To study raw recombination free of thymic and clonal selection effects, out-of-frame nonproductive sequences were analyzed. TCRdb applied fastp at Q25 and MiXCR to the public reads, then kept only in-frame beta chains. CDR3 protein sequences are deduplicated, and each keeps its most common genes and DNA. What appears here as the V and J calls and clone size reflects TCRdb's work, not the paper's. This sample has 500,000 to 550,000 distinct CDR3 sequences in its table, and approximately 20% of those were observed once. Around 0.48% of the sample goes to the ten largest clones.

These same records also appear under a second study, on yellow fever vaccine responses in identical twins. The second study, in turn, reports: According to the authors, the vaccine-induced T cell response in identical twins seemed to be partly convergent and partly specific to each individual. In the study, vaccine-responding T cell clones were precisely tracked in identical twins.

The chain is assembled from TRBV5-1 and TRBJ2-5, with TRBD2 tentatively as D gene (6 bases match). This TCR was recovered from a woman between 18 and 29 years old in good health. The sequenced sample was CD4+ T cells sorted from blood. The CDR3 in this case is CASSHGGTAETQYF. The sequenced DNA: TGCGCCAGCAGCCACGGGGGTACAGCTGAGACCCAGTACTTC.